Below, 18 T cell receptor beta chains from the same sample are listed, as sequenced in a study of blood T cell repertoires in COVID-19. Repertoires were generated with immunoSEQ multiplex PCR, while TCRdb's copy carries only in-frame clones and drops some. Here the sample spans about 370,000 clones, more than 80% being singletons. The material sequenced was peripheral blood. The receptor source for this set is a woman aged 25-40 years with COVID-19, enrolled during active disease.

CDR3 nucleotides: TGTGCCATCAGTGAGTCCTTAGCGGGAGCTGCAGATACGCAGTATTTT. Protein product: CAISESLAGAADTQYF. The V gene is TRBV10-3, the J gene TRBJ2-3; 9 nucleotides agree with TRBD2. Trimming cost V 0 bases and J 4 bases; bases outside gene matches: 5. The CDR3 length is 16 residues. Per the germline V gene, CDR1 is ENHRY and CDR2 is SYGVKD.

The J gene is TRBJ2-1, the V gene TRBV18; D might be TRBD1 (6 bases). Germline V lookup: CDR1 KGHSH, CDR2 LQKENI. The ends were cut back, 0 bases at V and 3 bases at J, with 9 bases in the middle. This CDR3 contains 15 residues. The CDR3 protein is CASSPPKGDYNEQFF. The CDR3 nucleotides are TGTGCCAGCTCACCACCGAAGGGGGACTACAATGAGCAGTTCTTC.

The CDR3 bases are TGTGCCAGCAGTGAGTCAACGTCGGGACACAATTACAATGAGCAGTTCTTC. Translated, it gives CASSESTSGHNYNEQFF. The chain combines TRBV2 with TRBJ2-1; tentatively, D is TRBD1 (6 bases). The CDR3 sequence is 17 residues long. Per the germline V gene, CDR1 is SNHLY and CDR2 is FYNNEI. V was clipped by 3 bases and J by 4 bases, with 19 bases between them.

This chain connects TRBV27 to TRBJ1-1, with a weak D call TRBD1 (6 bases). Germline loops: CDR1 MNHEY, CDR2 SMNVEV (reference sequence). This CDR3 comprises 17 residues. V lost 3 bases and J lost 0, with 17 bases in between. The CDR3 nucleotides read TGTGCCAGCAGTTTGGCTGGGGGCGCGCCTATGAACACTGAAGCTTTCTTT. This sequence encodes CASSLAGGAPMNTEAFF.

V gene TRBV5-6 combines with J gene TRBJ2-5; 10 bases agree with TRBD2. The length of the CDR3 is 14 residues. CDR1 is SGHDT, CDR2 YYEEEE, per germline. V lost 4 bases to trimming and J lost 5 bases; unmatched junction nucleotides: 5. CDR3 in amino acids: CASSSGGAGETQYF. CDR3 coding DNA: TGTGCCAGCAGCAGCGGGGGGGCCGGGGAGACCCAGTACTTC.

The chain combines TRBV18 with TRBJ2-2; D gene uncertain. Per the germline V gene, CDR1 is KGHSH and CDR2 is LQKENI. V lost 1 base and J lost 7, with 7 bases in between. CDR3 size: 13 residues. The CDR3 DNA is TGTGCCAGCTCACCACGCGACAACGGGGAGCTGTTTTTT. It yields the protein CASSPRDNGELFF.

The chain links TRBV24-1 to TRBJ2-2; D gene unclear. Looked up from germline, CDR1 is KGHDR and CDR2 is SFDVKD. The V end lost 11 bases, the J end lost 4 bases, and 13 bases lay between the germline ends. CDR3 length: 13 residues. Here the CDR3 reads CASREQVTGELFF. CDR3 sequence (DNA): TGTGCCAGCAGAGAGCAGGTCACCGGGGAGCTGTTTTTT.

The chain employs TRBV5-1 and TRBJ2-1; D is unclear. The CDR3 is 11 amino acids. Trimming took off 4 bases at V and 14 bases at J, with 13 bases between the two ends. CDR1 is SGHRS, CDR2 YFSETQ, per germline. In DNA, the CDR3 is TGCGCCAGCAGCGAGTCTACTATGAAGTTCTTC. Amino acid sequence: CASSESTMKFF.

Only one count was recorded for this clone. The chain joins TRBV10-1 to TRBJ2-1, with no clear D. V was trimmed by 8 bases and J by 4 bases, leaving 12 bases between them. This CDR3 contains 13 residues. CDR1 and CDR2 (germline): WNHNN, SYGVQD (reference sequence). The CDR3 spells CASPQESYNEQFF. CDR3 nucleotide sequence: TGCGCCAGCCCCCAAGAGAGTTACAATGAGCAGTTCTTC.

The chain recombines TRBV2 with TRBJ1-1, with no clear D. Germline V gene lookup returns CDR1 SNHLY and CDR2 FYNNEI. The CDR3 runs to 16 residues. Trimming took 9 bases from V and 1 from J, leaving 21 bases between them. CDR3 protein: CASSKEGRIGNTEAFF. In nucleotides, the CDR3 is TGTGCCAGTTCCAAGGAGGGTAGGATTGGGAACACTGAAGCTTTCTTT.

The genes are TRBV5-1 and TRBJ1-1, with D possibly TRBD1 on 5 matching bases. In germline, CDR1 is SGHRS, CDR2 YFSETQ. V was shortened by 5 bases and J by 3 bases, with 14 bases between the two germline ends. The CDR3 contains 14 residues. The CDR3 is CASSLYGDYTEAFF. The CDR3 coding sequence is TGCGCCAGCAGTTTGTATGGGGACTACACTGAAGCTTTCTTT.

CDR3 in DNA: TGTGCCAGCAGCGGACCTCGACAGGGCCAAGTAGCAGATACGCAGTATTTT. This sequence encodes CASSGPRQGQVADTQYF. V usage is TRBV7-9 and J usage is TRBJ2-3; the match to TRBD1 covers 7 bases. From germline, CDR1 is SEHNR and CDR2 FQNEAQ (reference sequence). CDR3 size: 17 residues. The V and J ends lost 5 bases and 4 bases, in that order; junction bases with no gene match: 15.

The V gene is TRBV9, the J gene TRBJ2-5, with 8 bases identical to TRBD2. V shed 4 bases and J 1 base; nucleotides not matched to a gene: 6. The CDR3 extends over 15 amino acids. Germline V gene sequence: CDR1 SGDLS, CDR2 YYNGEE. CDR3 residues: CASSRGGSPQETQYF. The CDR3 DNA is TGTGCCAGCAGCCGGGGGGGGAGCCCCCAAGAGACCCAGTACTTC.

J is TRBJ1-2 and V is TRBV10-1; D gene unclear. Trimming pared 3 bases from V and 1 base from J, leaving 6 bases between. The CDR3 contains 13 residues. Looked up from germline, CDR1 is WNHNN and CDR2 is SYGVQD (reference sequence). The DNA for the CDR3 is TGCGCCAGCAGTGACGGCGGTAACTATGGCTACACCTTC. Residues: CASSDGGNYGYTF.

CDR3 protein: CASSPGQKYEQYF. The CDR3 DNA is TGTGCCAGCAGCCCGGGACAGAAGTACGAGCAGTACTTC. The rearrangement joins TRBV27 to TRBJ2-7; 7 bases fit TRBD1. V was pared by 6 bases and J by 4 bases, with 6 bases of the junction left unmatched. CDR1 MNHEY and CDR2 SMNVEV come from the germline V gene (reference sequence). The CDR3 length is 13 residues.

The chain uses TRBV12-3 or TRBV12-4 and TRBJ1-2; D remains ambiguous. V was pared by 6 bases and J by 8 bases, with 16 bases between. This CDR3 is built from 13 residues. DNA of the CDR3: TGTGCCAGCAGCCCCCTCGCTACGGGGGGCTACACCTTC. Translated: CASSPLATGGYTF.

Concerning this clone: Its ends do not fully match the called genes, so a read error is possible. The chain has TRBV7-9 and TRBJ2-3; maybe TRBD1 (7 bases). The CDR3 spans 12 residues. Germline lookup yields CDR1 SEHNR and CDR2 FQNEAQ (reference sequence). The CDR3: CASSGGRDSSTF. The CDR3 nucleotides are TGTGCCAGCTCCGGGGGACGGGACAGTTCAACATTT.

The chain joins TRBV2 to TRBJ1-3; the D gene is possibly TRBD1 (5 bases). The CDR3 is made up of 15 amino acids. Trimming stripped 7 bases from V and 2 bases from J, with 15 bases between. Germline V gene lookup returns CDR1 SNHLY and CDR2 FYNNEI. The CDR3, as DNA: TGTGCCAGCACTTCGACAGCCTCAACTGGAAACACCATATATTTT. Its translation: CASTSTASTGNTIYF.